This entry concerns a single TCR beta chain. This receptor's antigen is unknown. These data are taken from a study of cytomegalovirus exposure and HLA in healthy donors (dated by TCRdb to 2016 to 2017). At the level of the whole study: In an earlier analysis of fewer than 750 of the donors, about 260 Gb of sequence data and 100 million or so unique TCR beta sequences from about 179 million T cells were reported. To predict cytomegalovirus infection status, the study brought together high-throughput TCR immunosequencing, statistical association of individual TCRs with disease status, and machine learning. Several DR-DQ haplotypes were treated as single units for association and clustering because of strong linkage in the cohort. Using immunosequencing, the study profiled T cell repertoires from 550 to 750 subjects and related those repertoires to cytomegalovirus serostatus. The genetic ancestry cluster associated with self-reported Caucasian donors included 80% to 90% of the roughly 400 genotyped donors. Alongside the repertoire data, information on donor age, sex, ethnicity and CMV serostatus was compiled. The number of typed donors differed by locus: roughly 629-640 for A, B, C, DRB1 and DQB1; 500 to 550 for DQA1; fewer than 610 for DPA1; and around 470 for DPB1. All discovery cohort repertoires had been generated using a single sequencing platform. HLA typing covered class I and class II loci at four-digit resolution. The study aimed to test whether signatures of past pathogen exposure could be identified by cataloging public T cell receptors. Besides the first cohort of 666 subjects, a separate validation cohort made up of roughly 120 different subjects was used. In a later genetic analysis, genome-wide SNP genotypes for about 60% of the 666 donors were used, and that subset was treated as a discovery cohort. The later analysis used no new phenotypic data to find candidate immune exposures, relying instead on TCR beta sequences and their occurrence across donors. Among around 400 genotyped donors of the cohort, an average of about 240,000 unique TCR beta nucleotide sequences were sequenced per donor, around 20% of them non-productive. To study patterns of TCR occurrence, a later analysis re-analyzed previously published TCR beta repertoires from several hundred donors and added high-resolution HLA genotyping. An earlier analysis of some 500 of the donors applied high-throughput TCR beta sequencing to assess whether each TCR beta V gene segment acted as functional or pseudogenic. An early release that covered approximately 600 HLA-typed donors contained about 300 gigabases of sequencing data and about 93 million unique TCR sequences.

From the cysteine through the phenylalanine, the CDR3 covers 13 amino acids. Of all the DNA, just the CDR3 is kept, 39 bases in frame from base 1. Trimming at the junction amounts to 0 bases on V and 5 bases on J, and the germline ends lie 8 bases apart. The germline V gene (reference sequence) specifies GTSNPN as CDR1 and SVGIG as CDR2. General conclusions and limits of the study: Sequencing depth was assumed to be roughly uniform across donors in the presence/absence analyses, though that assumption may not hold. In a later genetic analysis, fewer N-insertions in productive TCRs were reported among donors in an Asian-associated ancestry cluster than the roughly 710-donor mean. The study listed approximately 160 TCR beta chains as associated with cytomegalovirus. According to a later analysis, TCR association rates differed among HLA loci, with DRB1 alleles showing the most associated TCRs and HLA-C alleles showing the fewest. V-gene and J-gene trimming of TCR beta chains was associated with a missense DCLRE1C variant in a later genetic analysis, and the association was replicated in an independent cohort. While some public TCRs were present in many individuals, most TCR sequences turned up only very rarely across donors. A later analysis associated roughly 17,000 TCR beta sequences with specific HLA alleles at a false discovery rate of 0.05. In an earlier analysis of more than 500 of the donors, most TCR beta V segments appeared in productive rearrangements about 90% or about 30% of the time, broadly matching IMGT annotations. The 87-base-pair reads could not distinguish some IMGT-functional V segments, including TRBV6-2 and TRBV6-3, so those segments were excluded. It was suggested by the authors that the approach could potentially be generalized to other disease states and immunological phenotypes. For the cohort, immune exposure information was limited to CMV serostatus. Compared with equally common non-associated chains, HLA-associated TCR beta chains in a later analysis were more clonally expanded and had lower generation probabilities. Linkage disequilibrium might explain the correlated functional status among segregating V segments, but an unknown experimental factor could not be excluded. Only TCR beta chains were sequenced in this cohort, and the absence of alpha or paired-chain data limited detectable features. In a later analysis, several top co-occurrence clusters were reported to appear linked to parvovirus B19, influenza, CMV and Epstein-Barr virus. In vitro tests confirmed that a few of the cytomegalovirus-associated TCR beta chains recognize cytomegalovirus antigens. A further reported finding was that TCR beta sequences accurately predicted the HLA-A and HLA-B alleles for most subjects in the first cohort. The sequencing pipeline was judged likely to have produced a cluster of highly shared sequence variants as a technical artifact. When HLA alleles, especially DR and DQ, strongly co-occurred, TCR associations were difficult to assign to individual alleles. Because counts were too low, roughly 18 rarely observed V segments, including chromosome 9 orphons, were left out of the earlier analysis of 500 to 650 of the donors. The classifier was reported to diagnose cytomegalovirus status with high specificity and sensitivity in both the original cohort and the validation cohort. In a later analysis, most CMV-associated TCR beta chains were found to appear HLA-restricted, with HLA associations seemingly driven largely by CMV exposure. Because some donors lacked HLA typing at each locus, the association tests relied only on the typed subset.

The library was made by the immunoSEQ multiplex PCR assay. For the multiplex PCR, a mixture combining 60 forward primers for TCR Vbeta segments and 13 reverse primers for TCR Jbeta segments was used. A multiplex PCR assay on genomic DNA amplified the CDR3 region of rearranged TCR beta genes. The amplified TCR beta libraries were sequenced on the Illumina HiSeq System as 87-base-pair reads. The original pipeline was this. Across the 640 or so repertoires, a later analysis counted about 81 million unique TCR beta chains, roughly 11 million of which were shared by at least two donors. Raw reads were error-corrected and collapsed into unique sequences by a nearest-neighbor algorithm in which closely related sequences were merged to remove PCR and sequencing errors. V, D and J gene segments were assigned by aligning CDR3 sequences to IMGT reference sequences. Each retained sequence needed at least a six-nucleotide match to both a V gene segment and a J gene segment. A rearrangement was called productive if the CDR3 had no stop codons and remained in frame with V and J, and every other rearrangement was called non-productive. Following IMGT convention, CDR3 was defined as the stretch from the second conserved V-encoded cysteine up to the conserved J-encoded phenylalanine. The earlier analysis of 500 to 750 of the donors excluded any sequence lacking an unambiguous match to a single V gene segment. In an earlier analysis of a few hundred of the donors, V segments were called functional above 56.7% productive rearrangements and were called segregating when the between-donor standard deviation exceeded 5%. To diagnose cytomegalovirus status from the catalog of TCR beta chain sequences, a statistical classification framework was built. In a later analysis, V and J genes were assigned by comparing TCR nucleotide sequences against IMGT/GENE-DB human TR gene sequences. A later analysis assigned CDR3 sequences and most-parsimonious VDJ recombination scenarios with the TCRdist pipeline. In a later analysis, each TCR beta chain was defined by its CDR3 amino acid sequence together with its V-gene family, and reads lacking a unique V-gene family were excluded. In a later analysis, nearly 600 highly shared, low-generation-probability nucleotide sequences were removed to address suspected cross-contamination and a sequencing artifact. In a later analysis, a clonal expansion index for each public chain was calculated from normalized within-repertoire ranks of inferred template counts. A later analysis computed generation probabilities with a VDJ recombination model fitted to out-of-frame rearrangements, and checked the results against IGoR. In a later analysis, hypergeometric tests were used to score TCR-TCR, TCR-HLA and TCR-CMV co-occurrence, with a repertoire-size bias correction applied to TCR pairs. False discovery rates were estimated in a later analysis by permuting HLA or CMV assignments 20 times. In a later analysis, co-occurring TCRs were grouped using DBSCAN, with TCRdist sequence similarity added in when clustering inside HLA-allele-positive subsets. Repertoires with fewer than 30,000 or more than 120,000 public chains were left out of co-occurrence clustering, as were about 5 repertoires with anomalous nucleotide sharing. TCRdb carries this immuneACCESS record with in-frame sequences only. Its versions omit some clonotypes, under half of them owing to an unresolved V gene in the studies checked, with the rest unexplained. The D gene and trimming were derived from the DNA, and the V and J assignments and clone size from that table. This sample's table has entries for 68,000 or so clones. The top ten clones comprise 7.5% of the sample.

The cohort consisted of 600 or so healthy bone marrow donors. All cohort members were sampled while nominally healthy, although unrecorded immune exposures were likely present. The donor tested CMV seropositive, placing the donor among the 289 seropositive members of the cohort. A peripheral blood sample was provided by each donor, and peripheral blood mononuclear cells were used for TCR beta sequencing. Genomic DNA extraction from the blood cell samples was performed with the Qiagen DNeasy Blood Extraction Kit. Recombination linked TRBV30 to TRBJ2-1; perhaps TRBD2 is the D gene, with 5 bases matching. The sequenced material came from PBMCs. This receptor was taken from a female donor in good health and CMV-seropositive. The CDR3 protein sequence reads: CAWSVRRDNEQFF. Here is the DNA: TGTGCCTGGAGTGTTCGGCGGGACAATGAGCAGTTCTTC.